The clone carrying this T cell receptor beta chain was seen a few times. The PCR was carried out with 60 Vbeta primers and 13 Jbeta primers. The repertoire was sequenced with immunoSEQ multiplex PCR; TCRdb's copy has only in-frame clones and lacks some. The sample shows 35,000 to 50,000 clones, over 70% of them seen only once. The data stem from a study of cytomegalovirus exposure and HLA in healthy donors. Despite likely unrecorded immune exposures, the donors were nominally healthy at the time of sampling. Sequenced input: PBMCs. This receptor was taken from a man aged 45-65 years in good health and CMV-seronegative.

In nucleotides, the CDR3 is TGCGCCAGCAGCTTGATGCAGGGGGGGAACACCGGGGAGCTGTTTTTT. It codes for CASSLMQGGNTGELFF. The chain joins TRBV5-1 to TRBJ2-2, with D maybe TRBD1 (7 bases). CDR1 and CDR2 from the germline V gene are SGHRS and YFSETQ. V was clipped by 1 base and J by 1 base, with 11 bases between them. The CDR3 consists of 16 residues.